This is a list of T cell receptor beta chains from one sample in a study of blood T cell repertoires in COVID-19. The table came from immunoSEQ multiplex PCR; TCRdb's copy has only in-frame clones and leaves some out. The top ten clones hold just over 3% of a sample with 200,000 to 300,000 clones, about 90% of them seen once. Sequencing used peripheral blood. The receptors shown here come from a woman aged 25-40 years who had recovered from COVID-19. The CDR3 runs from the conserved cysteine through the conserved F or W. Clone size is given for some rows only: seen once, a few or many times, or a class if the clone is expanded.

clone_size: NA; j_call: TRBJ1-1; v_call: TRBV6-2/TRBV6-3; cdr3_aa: CASSYTQLVAENTEAFF
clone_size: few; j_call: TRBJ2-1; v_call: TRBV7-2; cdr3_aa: CASSSGRSGGASEQFF
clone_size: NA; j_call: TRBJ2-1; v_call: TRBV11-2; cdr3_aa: CASSLVELAGVNPFNEQFF
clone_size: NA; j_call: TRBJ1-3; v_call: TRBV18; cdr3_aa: CASSPGTNLGQMGNTIYF
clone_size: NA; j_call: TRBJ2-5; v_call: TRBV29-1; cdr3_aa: CSVDRTSGGAPFQETQYF
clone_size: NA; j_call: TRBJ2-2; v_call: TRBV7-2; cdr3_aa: CASSLVGHDTGELFF
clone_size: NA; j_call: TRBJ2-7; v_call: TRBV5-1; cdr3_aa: CASSPASFGAYEQYF
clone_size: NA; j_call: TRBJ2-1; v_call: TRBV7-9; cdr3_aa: CASSLEERLAVEQFF
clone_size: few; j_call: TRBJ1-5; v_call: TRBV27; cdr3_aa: CASRPQGRGNQPQHF
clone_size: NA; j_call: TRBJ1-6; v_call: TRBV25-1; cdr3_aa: CASGQHNSPLHF
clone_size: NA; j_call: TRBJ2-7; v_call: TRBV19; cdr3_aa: CASSIQVLAEQYF
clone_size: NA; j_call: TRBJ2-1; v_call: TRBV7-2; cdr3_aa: CASSPGLAGQQFF
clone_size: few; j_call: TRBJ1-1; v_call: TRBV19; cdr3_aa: CASSINSPDRGPGDF
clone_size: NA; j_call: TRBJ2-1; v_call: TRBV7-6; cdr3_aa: CASSPVWGRGVVREQFF
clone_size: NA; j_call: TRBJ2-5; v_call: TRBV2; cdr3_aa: CASRAGGGGATETQYF
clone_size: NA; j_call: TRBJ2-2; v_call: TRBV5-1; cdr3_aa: CASSLVLIANTGELFF
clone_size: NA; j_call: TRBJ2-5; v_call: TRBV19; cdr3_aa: CASSKLASQETQYF
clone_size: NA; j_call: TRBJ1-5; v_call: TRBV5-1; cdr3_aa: CASSLTGVRQPQHF
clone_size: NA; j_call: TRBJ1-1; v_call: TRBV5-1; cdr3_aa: CASSLGQGGVATEAFF
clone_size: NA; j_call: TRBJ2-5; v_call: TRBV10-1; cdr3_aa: CASSGSPGETQYF
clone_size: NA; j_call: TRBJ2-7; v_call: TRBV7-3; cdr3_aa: CASTGIYEQYF
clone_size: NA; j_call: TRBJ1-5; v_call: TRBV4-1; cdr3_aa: CASSQGEGGNQPQHF
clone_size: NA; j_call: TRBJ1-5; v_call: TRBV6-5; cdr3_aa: CASILREDQPQHF
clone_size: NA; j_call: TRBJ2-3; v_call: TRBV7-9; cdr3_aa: CASSLVLAGYTDTQYF